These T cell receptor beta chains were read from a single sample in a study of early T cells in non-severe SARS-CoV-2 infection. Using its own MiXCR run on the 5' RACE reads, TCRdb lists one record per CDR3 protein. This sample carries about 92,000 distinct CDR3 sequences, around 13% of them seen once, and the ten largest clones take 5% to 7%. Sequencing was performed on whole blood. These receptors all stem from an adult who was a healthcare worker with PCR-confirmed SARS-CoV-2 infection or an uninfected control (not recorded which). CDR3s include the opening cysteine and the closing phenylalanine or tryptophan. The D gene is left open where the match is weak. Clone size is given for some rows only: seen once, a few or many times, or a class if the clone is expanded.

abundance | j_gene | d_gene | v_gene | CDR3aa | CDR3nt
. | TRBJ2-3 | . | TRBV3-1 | CASSQARTTDTQYF | TGTGCCAGCAGCCAAGCAAGGACCACAGATACGCAGTATTTT
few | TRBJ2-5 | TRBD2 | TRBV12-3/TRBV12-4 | CASSLLAGDETQYF | TGTGCCAGCAGTTTACTCGCGGGAGATGAGACCCAGTACTTC
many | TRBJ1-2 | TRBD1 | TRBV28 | CASSLPGTGHGYTF | TGTGCCAGCAGTCTCCCCGGGACAGGGCACGGCTACACCTTC
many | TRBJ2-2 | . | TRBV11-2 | CASSLERGTGELFF | TGTGCCAGCAGCTTAGAGAGGGGAACCGGGGAGCTGTTTTTT
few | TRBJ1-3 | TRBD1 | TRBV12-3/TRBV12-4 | CASNPDRIPGNTIYF | TGTGCCAGCAACCCGGACAGGATTCCTGGAAACACCATATATTTT
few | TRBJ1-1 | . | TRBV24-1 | CVTLDPGRGEAFF | TGTGTCACCCTGGACCCAGGAAGGGGTGAAGCTTTCTTT
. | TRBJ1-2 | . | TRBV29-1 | CSVAPRLGNNSYTF | TGCAGCGTTGCCCCTCGTCTAGGGAATAATAGCTACACCTTC
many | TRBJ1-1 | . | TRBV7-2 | CASSLVGEGTEAFF | TGTGCCAGCAGCTTAGTAGGGGAGGGCACTGAAGCTTTCTTT
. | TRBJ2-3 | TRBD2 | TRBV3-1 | CACSQIRLAGDTDTQYF | TGTGCCTGCAGCCAAATTCGCCTAGCGGGGGACACAGATACGCAGTATTTT
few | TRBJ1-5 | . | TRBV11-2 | CASSLTAGVGQPQHF | TGTGCCAGCAGCTTAACGGCAGGGGTTGGCCAGCCCCAGCATTTT
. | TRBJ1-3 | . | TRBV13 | CASSESLSGNTIYF | TGTGCCAGCTCCGAGTCCCTCTCTGGAAACACCATATATTTT
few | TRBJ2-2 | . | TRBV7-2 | CASSSDRRTGELFF | TGTGCCAGCAGCTCCGACAGGAGAACCGGGGAGCTGTTTTTT
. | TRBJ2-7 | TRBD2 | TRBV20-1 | CSGTQRGYEQYF | TGCAGTGGCACCCAGCGGGGTTACGAGCAGTACTTC
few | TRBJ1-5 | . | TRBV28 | CASSLLPGSQHF | TGTGCCAGCAGTTTACTGCCAGGCTCCCAGCATTTT
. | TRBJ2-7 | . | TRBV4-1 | CASSARQYREQYF | TGCGCCAGCAGCGCCCGACAGTACCGGGAGCAGTACTTC
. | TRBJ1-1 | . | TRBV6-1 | CASSEYGEANTEAFF | TGTGCCAGCAGTGAATATGGGGAAGCGAACACTGAAGCTTTCTTT
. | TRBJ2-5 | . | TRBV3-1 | CASSPGVETQYF | TGTGCCAGCAGCCCGGGGGTCGAGACCCAGTACTTC
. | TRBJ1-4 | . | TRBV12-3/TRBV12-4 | CASSWGTVATNEKLFF | TGTGCCAGCAGTTGGGGGACGGTTGCAACTAATGAAAAACTGTTTTTT
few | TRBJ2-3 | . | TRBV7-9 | CASSLADRTSTDTQYF | TGTGCCAGCAGCTTAGCAGACAGGACAAGCACAGATACGCAGTATTTT
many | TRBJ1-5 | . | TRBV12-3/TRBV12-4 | CASSPRGQPQHF | TGTGCCAGCAGTCCTCGAGGTCAGCCCCAGCATTTT
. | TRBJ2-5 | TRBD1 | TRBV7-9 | CASSAGQAQETQYF | TGTGCCAGCAGCGCGGGACAGGCCCAAGAGACCCAGTACTTC
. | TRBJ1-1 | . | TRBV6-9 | CAIRARQENTEAFF | TGTGCCATCCGGGCGAGACAGGAGAACACTGAAGCTTTCTTT
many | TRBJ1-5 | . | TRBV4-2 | CASSQEQGYNQPQHF | TGTGCCAGCAGCCAAGAACAGGGATACAATCAGCCCCAGCATTTT
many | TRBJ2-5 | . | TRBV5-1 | CASSLIRAQETQYF | TGCGCCAGCAGCTTGATAAGGGCTCAAGAGACCCAGTACTTC
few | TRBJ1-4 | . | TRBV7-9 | CASSFPPGQSNEKLFF | TGTGCCAGCAGCTTTCCTCCGGGCCAATCTAATGAAAAACTGTTTTTT
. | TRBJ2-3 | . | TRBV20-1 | CSARDPRDGRGDTQYF | TGCAGTGCTAGAGATCCTAGGGACGGCAGGGGAGATACGCAGTATTTT
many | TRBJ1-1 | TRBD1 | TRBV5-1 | CASSTGDFSNTEAFF | TGCGCCAGCAGTACAGGGGATTTTTCGAACACTGAAGCTTTCTTT
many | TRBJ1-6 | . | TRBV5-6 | CASSLGQRGPLHF | TGTGCCAGCAGCTTGGGGCAGAGGGGTCCCCTCCACTTT
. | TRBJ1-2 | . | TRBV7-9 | CASSLAFGQYGYTF | TGTGCCAGCAGCTTAGCGTTCGGACAGTATGGCTACACCTTC
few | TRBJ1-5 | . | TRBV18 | CASSPAGDQPQHF | TGTGCCAGCTCACCCGCAGGCGATCAGCCCCAGCATTTT
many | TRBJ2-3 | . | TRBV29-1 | CSVEADTQYF | TGCAGCGTTGAGGCCGATACGCAGTATTTT
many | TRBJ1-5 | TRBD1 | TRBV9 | CASSVGQGEQPQHF | TGTGCCAGCAGCGTCGGACAGGGGGAGCAGCCCCAGCATTTT
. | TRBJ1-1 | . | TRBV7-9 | CASRGGPPVEAFF | TGTGCCAGCAGGGGAGGCCCTCCGGTGGAAGCTTTCTTT
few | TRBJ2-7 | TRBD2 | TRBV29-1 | CSVEGRGSGDYEQYF | TGCAGCGTTGAGGGGCGGGGGTCTGGGGACTACGAGCAGTACTTC
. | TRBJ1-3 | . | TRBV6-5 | CASHSLTSGNTIYF | TGTGCCAGCCACTCCCTAACATCGGGAAACACCATATATTTT
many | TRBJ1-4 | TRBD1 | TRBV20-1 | CSARGDRGYEKLFF | TGCAGTGCCAGAGGGGACAGGGGATATGAAAAACTGTTTTTT
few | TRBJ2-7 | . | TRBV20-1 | CSARRGQGLSYEQYF | TGCAGTGCTAGACGGGGGCAGGGGCTCTCCTACGAGCAGTACTTC
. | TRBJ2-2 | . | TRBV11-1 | CASSLVQGRTGELFF | TGTGCCAGCAGCTTAGTCCAGGGGAGGACCGGGGAGCTGTTTTTT
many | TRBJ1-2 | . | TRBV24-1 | CATSDLPEYGYTF | TGTGCCACCAGTGATTTGCCGGAGTATGGCTACACCTTC
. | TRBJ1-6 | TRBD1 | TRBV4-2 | CASSPRQGLSYNSPLHF | TGTGCCAGCAGCCCAAGACAGGGCCTCTCCTATAATTCACCCCTCCACTTT
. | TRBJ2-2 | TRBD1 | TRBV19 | CASRDRGYTGELFF | TGTGCCAGTCGGGACAGGGGTTACACCGGGGAGCTGTTTTTT
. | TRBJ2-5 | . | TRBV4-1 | CASSQDRRGPRETQYF | TGCGCCAGCAGCCAAGATCGGCGGGGGCCCCGGGAGACCCAGTACTTC
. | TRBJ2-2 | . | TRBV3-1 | CASSLHPENAGELFF | TGTGCCAGCAGCCTCCACCCGGAAAACGCCGGGGAGCTGTTTTTT
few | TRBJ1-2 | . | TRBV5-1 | CASSLAGATGGYTF | TGCGCCAGCAGCTTGGCCGGGGCCACCGGGGGCTACACCTTC
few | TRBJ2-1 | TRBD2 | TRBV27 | CASRWATSGGASTEQFF | TGTGCCAGCCGCTGGGCGACTAGCGGGGGGGCATCAACTGAGCAGTTCTTC
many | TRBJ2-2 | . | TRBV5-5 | CASSLEGRSAGELFF | TGTGCCAGCAGCTTGGAAGGGCGTTCGGCCGGGGAGCTGTTTTTT
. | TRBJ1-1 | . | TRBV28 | CASSSPPVNTEAFF | TGTGCCAGCAGTTCCCCCCCGGTGAACACTGAAGCTTTCTTT
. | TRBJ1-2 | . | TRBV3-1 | CASSQLSGYTF | TGTGCCAGCAGCCAGTTGAGTGGCTACACCTTC